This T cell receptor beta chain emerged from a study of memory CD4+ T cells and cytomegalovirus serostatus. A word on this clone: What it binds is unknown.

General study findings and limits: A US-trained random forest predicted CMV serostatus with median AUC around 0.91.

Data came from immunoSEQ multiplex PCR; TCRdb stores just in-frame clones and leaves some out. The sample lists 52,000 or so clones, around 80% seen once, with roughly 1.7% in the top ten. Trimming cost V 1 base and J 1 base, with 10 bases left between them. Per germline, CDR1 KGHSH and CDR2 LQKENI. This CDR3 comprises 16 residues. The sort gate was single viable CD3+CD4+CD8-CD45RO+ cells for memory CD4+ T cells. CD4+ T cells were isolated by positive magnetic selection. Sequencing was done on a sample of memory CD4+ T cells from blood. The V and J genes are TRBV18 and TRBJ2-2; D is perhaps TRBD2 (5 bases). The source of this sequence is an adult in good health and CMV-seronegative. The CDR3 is CASSPRGVGNTGELFF. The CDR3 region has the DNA TGTGCCAGCTCACCACGGGGAGTGGGGAACACCGGGGAGCTGTTTTTT. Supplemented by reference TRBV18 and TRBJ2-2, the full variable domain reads NAGVMQNPRHLVRRRGQEARLRCSPMKGHSHVYWYRQLPEEGLKFMVYLQKENIIDESGMPKERFSAEFPKEGPSILRIQQVVRGDSAAYFCASSPRGVGNTGELFFGEGSRLTVL.